This T cell receptor (beta chain) was identified during a study of T cell responses to AZD1222 COVID-19 vaccine. Study at large: The study pooled second doses at about 4 or about 12 weeks.

Study-level points and caveats: The CD4 TCRs associated with vaccination extended across spike and predominated at 160-218 and 743-854. A rise in Spike-specific TCR breadth and depth followed two AZD1222 doses.

Sequenced by immunoSEQ multiplex PCR; TCRdb stores in-frame clones only, minus some. The sample yields some 180,000 clones, approximately 92% seen once. This clone came up many times. The antigen is undetermined. Germline assignment: CDR1 SGHVS and CDR2 FNYEAQ. The CDR3 runs 15 residues. V gave up 8 bases and J gave up 0 bases, with 14 bases separating them. This sequence was found in an adult in good health. Sequencing used peripheral blood, obtained on day 0 of AZD1222 vaccination. The V call is TRBV7-6, the J call TRBJ1-3, with D perhaps matching TRBD1 (5 bases). CDR3 DNA sequence: TGTGCCAGCCGGGACTTAGCCAACTCTGGAAACACCATATATTTT. This encodes CASRDLANSGNTIYF.